These 32 T cell receptor beta chains were sequenced from one sample in a study of T cells in Graves' hyperthyroidism and ophthalmopathy. Amplification targeted TCR beta CDR3 regions from RNA transcripts. TCR CDR3 underwent first-round RT-PCR with the HTBI primer set. Via MiXCR, TCRdb re-called the multiplex PCR reads, giving one row per CDR3 protein. The repertoire holds fewer than 700,000 distinct CDR3 sequences, with around 15% as singletons. The sample was blood. These TCRs come from a woman aged 30 to 39 with Graves' hyperthyroidism.

This clonotype was seen ten or more times. This chain connects TRBV7-8 to TRBJ1-5; 8 bases agree with TRBD1. Germline V gene lookup returns CDR1 SGHVS and CDR2 FQNEAQ. The CDR3 loop spans 15 amino acids. V dropped 2 bases and J dropped 6; count of bases not matched to a gene: 6. CDR3 amino acids: CASSLSGTGGQPQHF. CDR3 bases: TGTGCCAGCAGCTTATCCGGGACAGGAGGTCAGCCCCAGCATTTT.

In its sample, this clonotype was seen many times. The V gene is TRBV7-2, the J gene TRBJ2-2; the D gene is possibly TRBD1 (5 bases). Germline V gives CDR1 SGHTA, CDR2 FQGNSA. CDR3 size: 16 residues. Trimming took off 5 bases at V and 0 bases at J, with 13 bases between the two ends. The CDR3 region is CASSPKARANTGELFF. CDR3 nucleotides: TGTGCCAGCAGCCCAAAGGCCAGGGCGAACACCGGGGAGCTGTTTTTT. The variable domain in full, completed from reference TRBV7-2 and TRBJ2-2, reads GAGVSQSPSNKVTEKGKDVELRCDPISGHTALYWYRQSLGQGLEFLIYFQGNSAPDKSGLPSDRFSAERTGGSVSTLTIQRTQQEDSAVYLCASSPKARANTGELFFGEGSRLTVL.

For this clonotype: Germline is not matched at one junction end, which may reflect a read error. The gene calls are TRBV5-1 and TRBJ1-2; no clear D. This CDR3 spans 17 amino acids. The germline V gene has CDR1 SGHRS and CDR2 YFSETQ. As DNA, the CDR3 is TGTGCCAGCAGCTTAATACCCCAGGCAACAGCTAACTATGGCTACACCTTC. Translating it yields CASSLIPQATANYGYTF.

This clonotype was observed at least ten times. V gene TRBV12-3 or TRBV12-4 combines with J gene TRBJ2-7, with D perhaps matching TRBD2 (5 bases). The V end lost 0 bases, the J end lost 5 bases, and 17 bases lay between the germline ends. The CDR3 covers 16 residues. The CDR3, as DNA: TGTGCCAGCAGTTTAGCAGGACTGACCTCTTGGGACGAGCAGTACTTC. The encoded protein is CASSLAGLTSWDEQYF.

The chain is built from TRBV7-2 and TRBJ2-6; 7 bases are shared with TRBD1. Looked up from germline, CDR1 is SGHTA and CDR2 is FQGNSA. The CDR3 consists of 18 residues. V shed 4 bases and J 0 bases; nucleotides not matched to a gene: 9. The CDR3 nucleotides read TGTGCCAGCAGCTCCCGGACAGGACTTCCCTCTGGGGCCAACGTCCTGACTTTC. It yields the protein CASSSRTGLPSGANVLTF.

This clonotype was counted ten times or more. V usage is TRBV28 and J usage is TRBJ2-5; D gene uncertain. With 2 bases removed from V and 2 bases from J, the gap between germline ends came to 6 bases. Germline V gene lookup returns CDR1 MDHEN and CDR2 SYDVKM. The CDR3 is 13 residues long. The CDR3 reads CASSLDGQETQYF. Here the CDR3 DNA reads TGTGCCAGCAGTTTAGACGGTCAAGAGACCCAGTACTTC.

This rearrangement joins TRBV27 to TRBJ2-2; 8 bases line up with TRBD1. The CDR3 sequence is 16 residues long. J was trimmed by 2 bases and V by 2 bases; bases with no gene match: 4. The germline gives CDR1 MNHEY, CDR2 SMNVEV (reference sequence). The CDR3 region has the DNA TGTGCCAGCAGTTTAACGGACAGGGACAACACCGGGGAGCTGTTTTTT. Its protein product is CASSLTDRDNTGELFF.

The V call is TRBV27, the J call TRBJ2-2; D gene unclear. Trimming took 6 bases from V and 6 from J, leaving 14 bases between them. The CDR3 runs 14 residues. Germline V gene sequence: CDR1 MNHEY, CDR2 SMNVEV (reference sequence). CDR3 sequence reads: CASRTLRNPGELFF. CDR3 sequence (DNA): TGTGCCAGCAGAACACTCAGGAATCCCGGGGAGCTGTTTTTT.

This clonotype was recorded a few times. The V call is TRBV19, the J call TRBJ2-5; D is unresolved. This CDR3 spans 12 amino acids. Germline V CDR1 and CDR2: LNHDA, SQIVND (reference sequence). V shed 3 bases and J shed 5 bases, with 7 bases lying between them. CDR3 sequence (DNA): TGTGCCAGTAGTATGAATCGGGAGACCCAGTACTTC. It specifies CASSMNRETQYF.

V and J are TRBV5-1 and TRBJ1-5; D may be TRBD1 (6 bases). In germline, CDR1 is SGHRS, CDR2 YFSETQ. The CDR3 sequence is 15 residues long. V was cut by 0 bases and J by 5 bases, with 12 bases left in between. The CDR3, as DNA: TGCGCCAGCAGCTTGGATCCGGACAGAGATCAGCCCCAGCATTTT. This translates into CASSLDPDRDQPQHF.

V and J are TRBV11-3 and TRBJ2-1; TRBD2 might be the D (6 bases). The V end lost 4 bases, the J end lost 15 bases, and 16 bases lay between the germline ends. This CDR3 comprises 12 residues. In germline, CDR1 is SGHNT, CDR2 YENEEA. CDR3 loop: CASSSTLVAAFF. In nucleotides, the CDR3 is TGTGCCAGCAGCTCCACCTTGGTAGCGGCGTTCTTC.

The rearrangement links TRBV9 to TRBJ2-2; tentatively, D is TRBD2 (7 bases). The CDR3 has 15 residues. Per the germline V gene, CDR1 is SGDLS and CDR2 is YYNGEE. With 2 bases removed from V and 2 bases from J, the gap between germline ends came to 10 bases. DNA for the CDR3: TGTGCCAGCAGCGTTCGCGGGGGCAACACCGGGGAGCTGTTTTTT. This encodes CASSVRGGNTGELFF.

This clonotype came up many times. The chain is built from TRBV3-1 and TRBJ2-7; D uncertain. V gave up 1 base and J gave up 0 bases, with 7 bases separating them. Germline V lookup: CDR1 LGHDT, CDR2 YNNKEL (reference sequence). CDR3 size: 14 residues. The chain's CDR3 is CASSQGSSSYEQYF. CDR3 nucleotides: TGTGCCAGCAGCCAAGGATCTAGCTCCTACGAGCAGTACTTC.

This clonotype was counted many times. This chain joins TRBV28 and TRBJ1-6, with a possible D match to TRBD1 (6 bases). With 3 bases removed from V and 6 bases from J, the gap between germline ends came to 12 bases. CDR1 is MDHEN and CDR2 is SYDVKM in the germline V gene. CDR3 length equals 15 residues. The CDR3 coding sequence is TGTGCCAGCAGTTTCGGGGGGGCCGGTAATTCACCCCTCCACTTT. Amino acid sequence: CASSFGGAGNSPLHF.

The genes are TRBV19 and TRBJ1-5; D is uncertain. From germline, CDR1 is LNHDA and CDR2 SQIVND (reference sequence). Trimming shortened V by 0 bases and J by 0 bases, and 3 bases separated the two germline ends. CDR3 length: 14 amino acids. CDR3 in amino acids: CASSIEISNQPQHF. CDR3 nucleotides: TGTGCCAGTAGTATAGAAATTAGCAATCAGCCCCAGCATTTT.

The chain couples TRBV29-1 to TRBJ1-5; D is uncertain. This CDR3 is 13 amino acids long. Looked up from germline, CDR1 is SQVTM and CDR2 is ANQGSEA. The germline V and J ends were trimmed by 7 bases and 2 bases, with 12 bases remaining between them. The DNA of the CDR3 is TGCAGCGCATCCGAGAATGGCAATCAGCCCCAGCATTTT. This translates into CSASENGNQPQHF.

A few counts support this clonotype. The V and J genes are TRBV20-1 and TRBJ2-4; 11 nucleotides line up with TRBD2. The CDR3 length is 18 residues. With V trimmed by 6 bases and J by 5 bases, 18 bases remained unmatched. Germline CDR1 and CDR2: DFQATT and SNEGSKA (reference sequence). The CDR3: CSALTPGLADVRENIQYF. In DNA, the CDR3 is TGCAGTGCCCTAACTCCGGGACTAGCGGACGTGAGGGAAAACATTCAGTACTTC.

This clonotype was picked up many times. The genes are TRBV5-5 and TRBJ2-7, with 7 bases identical to TRBD1. Unmatched junction bases numbered 6, after V lost 3 bases and J lost 0 bases. Germline CDR1 and CDR2: SGHKS and YYEKEE (reference sequence). CDR3 length equals 15 residues. The CDR3 DNA reads as TGTGCCAGCAGCTCCGTCGGGACAGCCTCCTACGAGCAGTACTTC. Amino acid sequence: CASSSVGTASYEQYF.

This clonotype was picked up many times. The gene calls are TRBV27 and TRBJ2-2; the match to TRBD2 covers 11 bases. This CDR3 has 18 amino acids. CDR1 and CDR2 (germline): MNHEY, SMNVEV (reference sequence). Germline trimming cut 3 bases from V and 5 bases from J; bases unmatched to any gene: 11. CDR3 coding DNA: TGTGCCAGCAGTTTTAGCGGGAGGGCTTATGAGGGGACCGGGGAGCTGTTTTTT. It is translated as CASSFSGRAYEGTGELFF.

CDR3 nucleotide sequence: TGTGCCAGCAGCTTAGCGCTCGGGGGGCGAACAGATACGCAGTATTTT. Amino acids: CASSLALGGRTDTQYF. This chain uses TRBV7-8 with TRBJ2-3, with D possibly TRBD2 on 7 matching bases. Per germline, CDR1 SGHVS and CDR2 FQNEAQ. The CDR3 totals 16 residues. Trimming took off 0 bases at V and 3 bases at J, with 13 bases between the two ends.

This clonotype was seen ten or more times. CDR3 coding DNA: TGTGCCAGCAGAGCACTCAACAGGGGGCGACTAGCGGGAGTAGTAGATACGCAGTATTTT. Residues: CASRALNRGRLAGVVDTQYF. V gene TRBV6-1 combines with J gene TRBJ2-3; the match to TRBD2 covers 12 bases. V was pared by 6 bases and J by 5 bases, with 21 bases of the junction left unmatched. Germline V gene lookup returns CDR1 MNHNS and CDR2 SASEGT. This CDR3 comprises 20 residues.

There are many counts of this clonotype. The V gene is TRBV3-1, the J gene TRBJ2-7; 10 nucleotides line up with TRBD1. This CDR3 is 14 amino acids long. Trimming removed 6 bases from V and 3 bases from J; junction bases left unmatched: 5. In germline, CDR1 is LGHDT, CDR2 YNNKEL (reference sequence). The CDR3 spells CASRGDRGHYEQYF. DNA for the CDR3: TGTGCCAGCAGGGGTGACAGGGGGCACTACGAGCAGTACTTC.

This clonotype was detected many times. The J gene is TRBJ2-1, the V gene TRBV27; D could derive from TRBD1 or TRBD2 (5 bases each). V dropped 5 bases and J dropped 0 bases, with 14 bases sitting between them. This CDR3 spans 16 amino acids. Per the germline V gene, CDR1 is MNHEY and CDR2 is SMNVEV (reference sequence). The CDR3 sequence is CASSLQWDVSYNEQFF. In DNA, the CDR3 is TGTGCCAGCAGTCTGCAATGGGACGTCTCCTACAATGAGCAGTTCTTC.

Ten or more counts support this clonotype. J is TRBJ1-2 and V is TRBV27, with D maybe TRBD1 (6 bases). Looked up from germline, CDR1 is MNHEY and CDR2 is SMNVEV (reference sequence). This CDR3 has 14 residues. Trimming removed 0 bases from V and 4 bases from J, with 9 bases in between. CDR3: CASSLSGTFYGYTF. CDR3 nucleotide sequence: TGTGCCAGCAGTTTATCGGGGACATTCTATGGCTACACCTTC.

This clonotype was detected ten times or more. The rearrangement links TRBV6-2 or TRBV6-3 to TRBJ1-5; possible D gene TRBD1, 6 bases. The CDR3 contains 16 residues. Trimming cost V 2 bases and J 0 bases, with 11 bases left between them. Germline V gives CDR1 MNHEY, CDR2 SVGEGT. The CDR3 region is CASSYQEGDSNQPQHF. Here the CDR3 DNA reads TGTGCCAGCAGTTACCAAGAGGGGGATAGCAATCAGCCCCAGCATTTT.

A few counts support this clonotype. The chain employs TRBV6-1 and TRBJ1-3, with D perhaps TRBD1 (6 bases). Germline V CDR1 and CDR2: MNHNS, SASEGT. The CDR3 contains 13 residues. V was cut by 1 base and J by 8 bases, with 9 bases left in between. The DNA for the CDR3 is TGTGCCAGCAGTGAAGGGAGGGGGTACACCATATATTTT. It is translated as CASSEGRGYTIYF.

Comment on this clonotype: Given a much more abundant clone one base away, this may be a read error. This chain uses TRBV7-2 with TRBJ2-3; maybe TRBD2 (5 bases). V shed 8 bases and J shed 0 bases, with 18 bases lying between them. Germline V gene data show CDR1 as SGHTA and CDR2 as FQGNSA. This CDR3 contains 16 residues. Here the CDR3 DNA reads TGTGCCAGCGGCCCGACAATCGGGATGAGCACAGATACGCAGTATTTT. Residues: CASGPTIGMSTDTQYF.

This sequence joins TRBV4-3 and TRBJ2-1; D might be TRBD2 (6 bases). Looked up from germline, CDR1 is LGHNA and CDR2 is YSLEER. The V end lost 0 bases, the J end lost 0 bases, and 12 bases lay between the germline ends. The CDR3 sequence is 17 residues long. CDR3: CASSQDKAGSSYNEQFF. In DNA form, the CDR3 reads TGCGCCAGCAGCCAAGATAAGGCGGGGAGCTCCTACAATGAGCAGTTCTTC.

As to this clonotype: This may stem from a read error, because a much larger clone lies one nucleotide away. The CDR3 DNA is TGTGCCATCAGCGTAGAGGGACCCTACGAGCAGTACTTC. It encodes CAISVEGPYEQYF. The rearrangement links TRBV9 to TRBJ2-7; perhaps D is TRBD1 or TRBD2 (5 bases each). Germline loops: CDR1 SGDLS, CDR2 YYNGEE. This CDR3 is built from 13 residues.

This clonotype was detected many times. The chain is built from TRBV18 and TRBJ2-7, with 7 bases fitting TRBD1. The CDR3 length is 13 residues. From germline, CDR1 is KGHSH and CDR2 LQKENI. Trimming removed 4 bases from V and 2 bases from J; junction bases left unmatched: 2. CDR3 loop: CASSQGQTYEQYF. DNA of the CDR3: TGTGCCAGCTCACAGGGACAGACCTACGAGCAGTACTTC.

This clonotype has more than one count but fewer than ten. The rearrangement links TRBV7-9 to TRBJ2-5; D is undetermined. The germline V gene encodes CDR1 SEHNR and CDR2 FQNEAQ (reference sequence). V dropped 5 bases and J dropped 1 base, with 11 bases sitting between them. The CDR3 has 14 amino acids. Written as DNA, the CDR3 is TGTGCCAGCAGCATCCTCGAGGCCCAAGAGACCCAGTACTTC. Protein sequence: CASSILEAQETQYF.

The CDR3 DNA sequence: TGTGCCAGCAGCCCCGGGGGGGTGGGGACCGGGGAGCTGTTTTTT. Its translation is CASSPGGVGTGELFF. The rearrangement uses TRBV7-8 and TRBJ2-2; 8 positions match TRBD2. Germline loops: CDR1 SGHVS, CDR2 FQNEAQ. V shed 5 bases and J 5 bases; nucleotides not matched to a gene: 7. This CDR3 has 15 amino acids. The complete variable domain, with remaining parts taken from reference TRBV7-8 and TRBJ2-2, reads GAGVSQSPRYKVAKRGQDVALRCDPISGHVSLFWYQQALGQGPEFLTYFQNEAQLDKSGLPSDRFFAERPEGSVSTLKIQRTQQEDSAVYLCASSPGGVGTGELFFGEGSRLTVL.